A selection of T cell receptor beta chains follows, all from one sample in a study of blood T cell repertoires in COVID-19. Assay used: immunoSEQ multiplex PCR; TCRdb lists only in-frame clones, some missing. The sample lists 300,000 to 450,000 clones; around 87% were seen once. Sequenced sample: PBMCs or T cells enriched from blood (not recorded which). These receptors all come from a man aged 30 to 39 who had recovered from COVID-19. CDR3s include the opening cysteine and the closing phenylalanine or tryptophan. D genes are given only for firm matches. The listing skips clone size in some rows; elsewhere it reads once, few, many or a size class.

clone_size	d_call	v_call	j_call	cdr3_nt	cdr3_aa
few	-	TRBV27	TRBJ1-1	TGTGCCAGCAGTCCCCGGGGAGGGGGTGAAGCTTTCTTT	CASSPRGGGEAFF
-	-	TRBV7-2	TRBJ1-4	TGTGCCAGCAGCTCCCGGACCGGGGCAACTAATGAAAAACTGTTTTTT	CASSSRTGATNEKLFF
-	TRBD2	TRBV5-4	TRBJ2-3	TGTGCCAGCAGCTGGGATACTAGCGGGGGGTTCACGCAGTATTTT	CASSWDTSGGFTQYF
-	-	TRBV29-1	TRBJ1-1	TGCAGCGCACAGGGTTTGGACACTGAAGCTTTCTTT	CSAQGLDTEAFF
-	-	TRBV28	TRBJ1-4	TGTGCCAGCGCCCCGGCCGGAGGCGCGAATGAAAAACTGTTTTTT	CASAPAGGANEKLFF
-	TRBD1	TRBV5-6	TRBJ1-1	TGTGCCAGCAGCTTGCCGGGACAGTTGAACACTGAAGCTTTCTTT	CASSLPGQLNTEAFF
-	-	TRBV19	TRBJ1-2	TGTGCCAGTATGGTGCCGGGCTATGGCTACACCTTC	CASMVPGYGYTF
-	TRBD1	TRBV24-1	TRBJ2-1	TGTGCCACCAGTGACCGGGACAGTTACAATGAGCAGTTCTTC	CATSDRDSYNEQFF
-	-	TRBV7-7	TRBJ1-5	TGTGCCAGCAGCTTCCGGAACTACAATCAGCCCCAGCATTTT	CASSFRNYNQPQHF
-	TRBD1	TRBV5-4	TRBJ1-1	TGTGCCAGCAGCCAAGGGACAGGGGTGGACACTGAAGCTTTCTTT	CASSQGTGVDTEAFF
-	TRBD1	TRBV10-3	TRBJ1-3	TGTGCCATCGGTAGACAGGGGGAGGCAAACACCATATATTTT	CAIGRQGEANTIYF
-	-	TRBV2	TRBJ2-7	TGTGCCAGCAGTGGTCCAGGAGGCGGCCGGGAGCAGTACTTC	CASSGPGGGREQYF
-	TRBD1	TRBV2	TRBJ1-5	TGTGCCAGCAGCGGGACAGGGAGTCAGCCCCAGCATTTT	CASSGTGSQPQHF
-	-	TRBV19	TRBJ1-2	TGTGCCAGTAGTCCCGCAGGGGTCTATGGCTACACCTTC	CASSPAGVYGYTF
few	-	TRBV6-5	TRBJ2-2	TGTGCCAGCAGGATACCAGGGAACACCGGGGAGCTGTTTTTT	CASRIPGNTGELFF